These 23 T cell receptor beta chains were all obtained from the same sample, sequenced in a study of CD8 T cells in ankylosing spondylitis. MiXCR, run by TCRdb on the 5' RACE reads, gives a single entry per CDR3 protein. The table includes 190,000 or so distinct CDR3 sequences, 9.5% to 15% detected once. Source material: blood, either unsorted or a sorted T cell fraction (not recorded which). These receptors all stem from a male donor with ankylosing spondylitis or in good health (not recorded which).

This clonotype was seen only a few times. The gene calls are TRBV24-1 and TRBJ2-7, with D uncertain. V dropped 9 bases and J dropped 0 bases, with 23 bases sitting between them. CDR3 length: 17 amino acids. From germline, CDR1 is KGHDR and CDR2 SFDVKD. The CDR3 bases are TGTGCCACCGGGGTCTCGTGGGTCCCTCAACACTCCTACGAGCAGTACTTC. Translation: CATGVSWVPQHSYEQYF.

The chain joins TRBV27 to TRBJ1-2; maybe TRBD1 (5 bases). Germline CDR1 MNHEY, CDR2 SMNVEV (reference sequence). The V end was cut by 3 bases, the J end by 3 bases, with 11 bases between. The CDR3 is 14 residues long. The DNA for the CDR3 is TGTGCCAGCAGTTTGAGGGGTGGAGACTATGGCTACACCTTC. It specifies CASSLRGGDYGYTF.

This clonotype was counted only a few times. This chain uses TRBV25-1 with TRBJ2-7; D ambiguous. Trimming pared 4 bases from V and 3 bases from J, leaving 4 bases between. This CDR3 region has 11 residues. Germline V gene data show CDR1 as MGHDK and CDR2 as SYGVNS. CDR3 DNA sequence: TGTGCCAGCAGTGTAATCTACGAGCAGTACTTC. Amino acid sequence: CASSVIYEQYF.

The chain couples TRBV5-1 to TRBJ2-7, with D perhaps being TRBD1 or TRBD2 (6 bases each). The CDR3 is 17 residues long. V lost 4 bases to trimming and J lost 3 bases, with 23 bases between them. Germline values: CDR1 SGHRS, CDR2 YFSETQ. The CDR3 DNA sequence: TGCGCCAGCAGCGGGGGGACAAACAAGGCCACCTACTACGAGCAGTACTTC. This sequence encodes CASSGGTNKATYYEQYF.

This clonotype has just a few counts. J is TRBJ1-3 and V is TRBV27; 8 positions match TRBD1. Germline CDR1 is MNHEY and CDR2 is SMNVEV (reference sequence). The CDR3 loop spans 18 amino acids. V shed 0 bases and J 2 bases; nucleotides not matched to a gene: 9. The CDR3 DNA follows: TGTGCCAGCAGTTTATCGTGGGCCCGACAGGGGCCTGGAAACACCATATATTTT. Translating it yields CASSLSWARQGPGNTIYF.

This clonotype was picked up a small number of times. V usage is TRBV28 and J usage is TRBJ2-1; no reliable D call. This CDR3 has 14 amino acids. Per the germline V gene, CDR1 is MDHEN and CDR2 is SYDVKM. Trimming left V 8 bases short and J 2 bases short, with 13 bases between. The CDR3 bases are TGTGCCAGCTCCGGATTAACCGCCTACAATGAGCAGTTCTTC. Amino acids: CASSGLTAYNEQFF.

The chain links TRBV29-1 to TRBJ2-1; D is possibly TRBD1 or TRBD2 (5 bases each). The CDR3 loop spans 12 amino acids. The V gene's germline CDR1 is SQVTM and CDR2 ANQGSEA. V lost 3 bases and J 3 bases, leaving 6 bases between the germline ends. The CDR3 DNA is TGCAGCGTTGATGGGGGCTACAATGAGCAGTTCTTC. Its protein is CSVDGGYNEQFF.

The CDR3, as DNA: TGTGCCAGCAGCCTACTAGGCGGCTTCACAGATACGCAGTATTTT. It is translated as CASSLLGGFTDTQYF. V is TRBV6-1 and J is TRBJ2-3; possibly TRBD2 for D (5 bases). This CDR3 comprises 15 residues. V gave up 6 bases and J gave up 2 bases, with 15 bases separating them. Looked up from germline, CDR1 is MNHNS and CDR2 is SASEGT.

This clonotype has just one count. This may be a read error: a much more frequent sequence differs by one nucleotide. V and J are TRBV6-5 and TRBJ2-1; TRBD2 might be the D (5 bases). This CDR3 region has 16 residues. Germline assignment: CDR1 MNHEY and CDR2 SVGAGI. For the CDR3, the DNA is TGTGCCAGCAGTTTGAGTGTGGGAGCGTCCTTGAATGAGCAGCTCTTC. Its translation is CASSLSVGASLNEQLF.

This clonotype appeared a few times. This chain links TRBV29-1 with TRBJ2-7; D may match TRBD1 or TRBD2 (6 bases each). CDR3 length equals 13 residues. Germline V gene data show CDR1 as SQVTM and CDR2 as ANQGSEA. The V end lost 2 bases, the J end lost 3 bases, and 11 bases lay between the germline ends. The CDR3 coding sequence is TGCAGCGTTGAAAGGGGGGAAAGCTACGAGCAGTACTTC. Protein: CSVERGESYEQYF.

The rearrangement uses TRBV2 and TRBJ2-7; 7 nucleotides match TRBD1. V was clipped by 7 bases and J by 1 base; unmatched bases: 4. Germline V lookup: CDR1 SNHLY, CDR2 FYNNEI. The CDR3 extends over 13 amino acids. Written as DNA, the CDR3 is TGTGCCAGCACGGCAGGGGGTTCCTACGAGCAGTACTTC. Amino acids: CASTAGGSYEQYF.

This clonotype was recorded a few times. This rearrangement joins TRBV12-5 to TRBJ2-3; D gene unclear. This CDR3 comprises 15 residues. The ends were cut back, 5 bases at V and 2 bases at J, with 14 bases in the middle. CDR1 is LGHNT, CDR2 FRNRAP, per germline. CDR3 sequence (DNA): TGTGCTAGTGGTCTTCATATTGGACCCACAGATACGCAGTATTTT. The encoded protein is CASGLHIGPTDTQYF. Full variable domain (missing parts from reference TRBV12-5 and TRBJ2-3): DARVTQTPRHKVTEMGQEVTMRCQPILGHNTVFWYRQTMMQGLELLAYFRNRAPLDDSGMPKDRFSAEMPDATLATLKIQPSEPRDSAVYFCASGLHIGPTDTQYFGPGTRLTVL.

The chain joins TRBV11-2 to TRBJ2-1; no definite D call. Germline CDR1 and CDR2: SGHAT and FQNNGV. V gave up 1 base and J gave up 8 bases, with 12 bases separating them. The CDR3 sequence is 14 residues long. CDR3 DNA: TGTGCCAGCAGCTTAGTTAACGGGCTCGATGAGCAGTTCTTC. Translated, it gives CASSLVNGLDEQFF.

This clonotype was observed a handful of times. The CDR3 DNA follows: TGTGCCAGCAGTGAAGGAGCGGGGGGACCCTACGAGCAGTACTTC. Translating it yields CASSEGAGGPYEQYF. The V call is TRBV7-8, the J call TRBJ2-7; 9 bases are a match to TRBD2. Germline-derived CDR1 and CDR2 are SGHVS and FQNEAQ. V was clipped by 6 bases and J by 2 bases; unmatched bases: 8. The CDR3 loop spans 15 amino acids.

The chain has TRBV2 and TRBJ2-3; weak D call: TRBD2 (5 bases). The germline CDR1 and CDR2 sequences are SNHLY and FYNNEI. V lost 3 bases and J 6 bases, leaving 10 bases between the germline ends. This CDR3 has 13 residues. The CDR3 loop reads CASSDPLEDTQYF. The CDR3 DNA reads as TGTGCCAGCAGTGACCCACTAGAGGATACGCAGTATTTT.

Comments on this clonotype: A read error may account for a junction end that differs from germline. The chain uses TRBV11-1 and TRBJ1-1, with 7 bases matching TRBD1. This CDR3 is 12 amino acids long. The germline gives CDR1 SGHAT, CDR2 FQDESV (reference sequence). The CDR3 region is CASSDRAPRDAF. The DNA for the CDR3 is TGTGCCAGCAGCGACAGGGCCCCTCGGGACGCCTTT.

V gene TRBV29-1 combines with J gene TRBJ1-2; D might be TRBD1 (5 bases). Deletions cut 1 base from V and 5 bases from J, with 11 bases between. This CDR3 has 13 residues. CDR1 and CDR2 from the germline V gene are SQVTM and ANQGSEA. The CDR3 DNA follows: TGCAGCGTTGAAGGGGGCAGGTCGTATGGCTACACCTTC. This codes for CSVEGGRSYGYTF.

This clonotype was picked up many times. J is TRBJ2-7 and V is TRBV3-1; 8 bases line up with TRBD1. Trimming at V came to 4 bases and at J to 2 bases, leaving 1 base not matched to a gene. The CDR3 spans 13 residues. The germline V gene has CDR1 LGHDT and CDR2 YNNKEL (reference sequence). CDR3 coding DNA: TGTGCCAGCAGCCGACAGGGGCCCTACGAGCAGTACTTC. Translated, it gives CASSRQGPYEQYF.

The chain couples TRBV20-1 to TRBJ2-1; the D is unclear. Germline V CDR1 and CDR2: DFQATT, SNEGSKA (reference sequence). V lost 5 bases and J lost 0, with 11 bases in between. CDR3 size: 14 residues. The CDR3 protein is CSASDQSSYNEQFF. The CDR3 DNA reads TGCAGTGCTTCCGACCAGAGCTCCTACAATGAGCAGTTCTTC.

The sample holds a few counts of this clonotype. The CDR3 sequence: CASSQDSSGGPSSYEQYF. The CDR3 bases are TGTGCCAGCAGCCAAGATTCTAGCGGGGGCCCGTCCTCCTACGAGCAGTACTTC. The chain employs TRBV3-1 and TRBJ2-7; 10 bases agree with TRBD2. V lost 0 bases to trimming and J lost 0 bases; unmatched junction nucleotides: 8. CDR3 size: 18 residues. Per the germline V gene, CDR1 is LGHDT and CDR2 is YNNKEL (reference sequence).

V and J are TRBV5-5 and TRBJ2-2; no clear D gene. Germline V gene sequence: CDR1 SGHKS, CDR2 YYEKEE (reference sequence). V was pared by 1 base and J by 3 bases, with 10 bases between. The CDR3 runs to 15 residues. The DNA of the CDR3 is TGTGCCAGCAGCTTGCGGCAGGAATACACCGGGGAGCTGTTTTTT. It yields the protein CASSLRQEYTGELFF.

This clonotype was seen many times. This sequence joins TRBV7-9 and TRBJ2-1; 7 nucleotides line up with TRBD1. The CDR3 is 16 residues long. Germline CDR1 SEHNR, CDR2 FQNEAQ (reference sequence). J lost 2 bases, V lost 5 bases, and 9 bases had no gene match. This chain's CDR3 is CASSRGGRGTYNEQFF. As DNA, the CDR3 is TGTGCCAGCAGCCGAGGTGGCAGGGGGACCTACAATGAGCAGTTCTTC.

Worth noting for this clonotype: Just one base apart from a much larger clone, this may be a read error. The rearrangement uses TRBV4-1 and TRBJ2-7, with D tentatively TRBD1 (5 bases). The germline V gene encodes CDR1 MGHRA and CDR2 YSYEKL. The CDR3 length is 13 residues. This CDR3 reads CPSSQVRGYEQYF. The CDR3 bases are TGCCCCAGCAGCCAAGTTAGGGGTTACGAGCAGTACTTC.